This entry lists 27 T cell receptor beta chains sequenced from one sample in a study of T cell repertoires in cytomegalovirus infection. TCRdb re-derived calls from the reads in MiXCR, one entry per CDR3 protein. The profile shows some 180,000 distinct CDR3 sequences, roughly 19% of them singletons. The specimen was PBMCs. These receptors were taken from a human donor in good health (CMV status not recorded). Some clones in this sample may be carry-over from other donors' samples.

A remark on this clonotype: A clone one base away is much larger, so this may be a read error. This sequence joins TRBV7-9 and TRBJ2-7; possible D gene TRBD2, 5 bases. CDR1 is SEHNR and CDR2 is FQNEAQ in the germline V gene (reference sequence). V was clipped by 0 bases and J by 7 bases, with 13 bases between them. The CDR3 is 14 amino acids. In nucleotides, the CDR3 is TGTGCCAGCAGCTTAGCGGCTAGCTTCGTGGAGCAGTACTTC. It is translated as CASSLAASFVEQYF.

The rearrangement uses TRBV7-2 and TRBJ2-2, with D perhaps matching TRBD2 (6 bases). This CDR3 contains 15 residues. V was trimmed by 5 bases and J by 4 bases, leaving 14 bases between them. Germline V gene lookup returns CDR1 SGHTA and CDR2 FQGNSA. Written as DNA, the CDR3 is TGTGCCAGCAGCCCATGGAGGGCGGTCACCGGGGAGCTGTTTTTT. Translating gives CASSPWRAVTGELFF.

This clonotype was detected only a few times. The V and J genes are TRBV6-1 and TRBJ1-1; D is uncertain. V was trimmed by 3 bases and J by 9 bases, leaving 14 bases between them. CDR1 is MNHNS, CDR2 SASEGT, per germline. The CDR3 is 13 residues long. This chain's CDR3 is CASSEVARPKAFF. CDR3 coding DNA: TGTGCCAGCAGTGAGGTAGCGCGGCCCAAAGCTTTCTTT.

The V and J genes are TRBV5-4 and TRBJ1-1; D gene uncertain. The V end was cut by 4 bases, the J end by 4 bases, with 11 bases between. Germline CDR1 and CDR2: SGHNT and YYREEE (reference sequence). The CDR3 extends over 13 amino acids. CDR3: CASSAGSSTEAFF. The CDR3 DNA sequence: TGTGCCAGCAGCGCCGGATCGAGCACTGAAGCTTTCTTT.

The chain couples TRBV5-1 to TRBJ2-2, with D possibly TRBD2 on 5 matching bases. The CDR3 has 16 residues. Germline V gene sequence: CDR1 SGHRS, CDR2 YFSETQ. Trimming took 0 bases from V and 3 from J, leaving 12 bases between them. The CDR3 nucleotides read TGCGCCAGCAGCTTGGTCGGGGTCCTGGACACCGGGGAGCTGTTTTTT. Translation gives CASSLVGVLDTGELFF. Full variable domain (missing parts from reference TRBV5-1 and TRBJ2-2): KAGVTQTPRYLIKTRGQQVTLSCSPISGHRSVSWYQQTPGQGLQFLFEYFSETQRNKGNFPGRFSGRQFSNSRSEMNVSTLELGDSALYLCASSLVGVLDTGELFFGEGSRLTVL.

The chain uses TRBV6-1 and TRBJ1-1; no clear D gene. The CDR3 loop spans 11 amino acids. The germline V gene encodes CDR1 MNHNS and CDR2 SASEGT. V lost 7 bases and J 6 bases, leaving 9 bases between the germline ends. The CDR3 protein is CASTVGPEAFF. The DNA for the CDR3 is TGTGCCAGCACCGTGGGTCCTGAAGCTTTCTTT.

This clonotype showed up just a few times. The chain recombines TRBV20-1 with TRBJ2-1, with D perhaps matching TRBD1 (5 bases). The V gene's germline CDR1 is DFQATT and CDR2 SNEGSKA (reference sequence). The CDR3 is 19 residues long. Trimming removed 0 bases at V and 4 bases at J, with 25 bases between. CDR3 DNA: TGCAGTGCTAGAGATGGGTGGCAGGGAAACCCCAGTTGGTACAATGAGCAGTTCTTC. Protein: CSARDGWQGNPSWYNEQFF.

The chain couples TRBV10-3 to TRBJ2-7; a weak D match, TRBD2 (6 bases). CDR1 and CDR2 (germline): ENHRY, SYGVKD. This CDR3 contains 16 residues. Trimming removed 0 bases from V and 0 bases from J, with 12 bases in between. DNA for the CDR3: TGTGCCATCAGTGAGTCACCCCGGGGGAGCTCCTACGAGCAGTACTTC. Its translation is CAISESPRGSSYEQYF.

This clonotype came up many times. V and J are TRBV25-1 and TRBJ2-7; D unresolved. Per the germline V gene, CDR1 is MGHDK and CDR2 is SYGVNS. Trimming pared 5 bases from V and 0 bases from J, leaving 11 bases between. The CDR3 is 14 amino acids. The CDR3 here is CASSLTGSSYEQYF. Written as DNA, the CDR3 is TGTGCCAGCAGTTTGACCGGCAGCTCCTACGAGCAGTACTTC.

This clonotype was counted between two and nine times. J is TRBJ2-7 and V is TRBV9, with TRBD1 matching over 7 bases. The CDR3 contains 16 residues. The germline V gene encodes CDR1 SGDLS and CDR2 YYNGEE. The trim removed 2 bases at V and 4 bases at J, leaving 12 bases unmatched. The CDR3 is CASSVGSGTESYEQYF. In DNA form, the CDR3 reads TGTGCCAGCAGCGTCGGGTCCGGGACAGAATCTTACGAGCAGTACTTC.

The CDR3 is CASSLLGSGISYNEQFF. CDR3 bases: TGTGCCAGCAGCCTACTCGGGTCTGGGATCTCCTACAATGAGCAGTTCTTC. The J gene is TRBJ2-1, the V gene TRBV6-5; D is unresolved. The CDR3 has 17 amino acids. CDR1 and CDR2 (germline): MNHEY, SVGAGI. V shed 6 bases and J shed 0 bases, with 18 bases lying between them.

The genes are TRBV6-2 or TRBV6-3 and TRBJ1-5; D remains unclear. Looked up from germline, CDR1 is MNHEY and CDR2 is SVGEGT. Trimming stripped 8 bases from V and 4 bases from J, with 12 bases between. The CDR3 consists of 13 residues. The CDR3 region is CASRWTENQPQHF. DNA of the CDR3: TGTGCCAGCCGTTGGACGGAGAATCAGCCCCAGCATTTT.

The rearrangement links TRBV5-5 to TRBJ1-5; 7 bases align to TRBD1. CDR1 is SGHKS and CDR2 is YYEKEE in the germline V gene (reference sequence). Trimming cost V 5 bases and J 4 bases; bases outside gene matches: 6. The CDR3 sequence is 14 residues long. The CDR3 loop is CASSFDRENQPQHF. In nucleotides, the CDR3 is TGTGCCAGCAGTTTCGACAGGGAGAATCAGCCCCAGCATTTT.

The chain's CDR3 is CASRPTGLSEQYF. In DNA, the CDR3 is TGTGCCAGCAGGCCAACCGGACTATCCGAGCAGTACTTC. This rearrangement joins TRBV7-2 to TRBJ2-7; TRBD2 might be the D (6 bases). Germline lookup yields CDR1 SGHTA and CDR2 FQGNSA. The CDR3 is 13 amino acids. V was shortened by 6 bases and J by 6 bases, with 15 bases between the two germline ends.

The chain uses TRBV29-1 and TRBJ2-5, with no clear D. CDR1 and CDR2 from the germline V gene are SQVTM and ANQGSEA. Between the trimmed V and J ends, which lost 4 bases and 4 bases, there was a span of 4 bases. The CDR3 covers 10 residues. The CDR3 DNA is TGCAGCGTTGTGGGAGAGACCCAGTACTTC. It codes for CSVVGETQYF.

This clonotype was seen more than once but under ten times. V usage is TRBV5-4 and J usage is TRBJ2-5; 7 bases match TRBD2. CDR1 is SGHNT, CDR2 YYREEE, per germline (reference sequence). With 4 bases clipped from V and 2 bases from J, the junction kept 8 bases outside the gene matches. This CDR3 contains 15 residues. The CDR3 here is CASSPTRGEQETQYF. In nucleotides, the CDR3 is TGTGCCAGCAGCCCCACCCGGGGGGAGCAAGAGACCCAGTACTTC.

V is TRBV25-1 and J is TRBJ1-1, with D tentatively TRBD1 (5 bases). Germline V gene lookup returns CDR1 MGHDK and CDR2 SYGVNS. V lost 5 bases, J lost 4 bases, and 17 bases lay in between. This CDR3 has 15 amino acids. The CDR3 DNA is TGTGCCAGCAGTACCCACAGGCTAAGGGCCACTGAAGCTTTCTTT. Protein: CASSTHRLRATEAFF.

This clonotype was counted between two and nine times. This sequence joins TRBV27 and TRBJ1-2; no clear D gene. Germline V gene sequence: CDR1 MNHEY, CDR2 SMNVEV (reference sequence). This CDR3 is 17 amino acids long. V dropped 0 bases and J dropped 8 bases, with 22 bases sitting between them. DNA for the CDR3: TGTGCCAGCAGTTTATCCAGGACTTGGAGGAACTATGGCGGCTACACCTTC. Translated, it gives CASSLSRTWRNYGGYTF.

This clonotype was seen a handful of times. The V and J genes are TRBV9 and TRBJ1-2; D uncertain. Germline loops: CDR1 SGDLS, CDR2 YYNGEE. The CDR3 has 13 residues. The germline V and J ends were trimmed by 10 bases and 2 bases, with 15 bases remaining between them. CDR3 in DNA: TGTGCCTCCAGCAGGCAGCGGAACTATGGCTACACCTTC. Its protein is CASSRQRNYGYTF.

This clonotype was seen only a few times. The chain recombines TRBV28 with TRBJ1-2; maybe TRBD1 (5 bases). Germline-derived CDR1 and CDR2 are MDHEN and SYDVKM. Trimming stripped 4 bases from V and 7 bases from J, with 19 bases between. The CDR3 consists of 15 residues. CDR3 residues: CASSSHPSGSAGYTF. The DNA of the CDR3 is TGTGCCAGCAGTTCCCATCCATCAGGGAGTGCTGGCTACACCTTC.

On this clonotype itself: This sequence may be a read error, since a much larger clone differs from it by one base. The chain is built from TRBV7-9 and TRBJ1-5, with a weak D call TRBD1 (5 bases). CDR1 and CDR2 (germline): SEHNR, FQNEAQ (reference sequence). V was pared by 6 bases and J by 0 bases, with 12 bases between. This CDR3 comprises 15 residues. The CDR3 spells CASSRTGHSNQPQHF. DNA for the CDR3: TGTGCCAGCAGTCGAACAGGACATAGCAATCAGCCCCAGCATTTT.

This clonotype has ten or more counts. The chain uses TRBV7-9 and TRBJ2-5, with D possibly matching TRBD1 (5 bases). The V gene's germline CDR1 is SEHNR and CDR2 FQNEAQ (reference sequence). The ends were cut back, 2 bases at V and 5 bases at J, with 18 bases in the middle. The CDR3 has 16 amino acids. In nucleotides, the CDR3 is TGTGCCAGCAGCTTAAGCTGGGGCCAAGCTGACGAGACCCAGTACTTC. Residues: CASSLSWGQADETQYF.

The V call is TRBV20-1, the J call TRBJ2-2; TRBD1 matches 8 bases. The V gene's germline CDR1 is DFQATT and CDR2 SNEGSKA (reference sequence). The CDR3 is 14 residues long. V lost 6 bases, J lost 4 bases, and 7 bases stayed unmatched. For the CDR3, the DNA is TGCAGTGCAGGACGACAGGGGAGCACCGGGGAGCTGTTTTTT. Its translation is CSAGRQGSTGELFF.

In its sample, this clonotype was seen a few times. J is TRBJ2-1 and V is TRBV14; maybe TRBD2 (6 bases). V was trimmed by 5 bases and J by 9 bases, leaving 14 bases between them. Germline-derived CDR1 and CDR2 are SGHDN and FVKESK. This CDR3 contains 13 residues. CDR3 coding DNA: TGTGCCAGCAGCTGGACTACGCCGAGTGAGCAGTTCTTC. Translated: CASSWTTPSEQFF.

This clonotype was detected a few times. The J gene is TRBJ2-3, the V gene TRBV7-2; the match to TRBD1 covers 9 bases. The CDR3 has 16 residues. Per the germline V gene, CDR1 is SGHTA and CDR2 is FQGNSA. The junction had 8 bases not matched to a gene; V was cut back by 5 bases and J by 2 bases. CDR3 sequence reads: CASSPGQGRPTDTQYF. CDR3 in DNA: TGTGCCAGCAGCCCAGGACAGGGGCGTCCCACAGATACGCAGTATTTT.

This clonotype was counted a few times. The genes are TRBV7-9 and TRBJ2-5; 7 bases align to TRBD2. Germline lookup yields CDR1 SEHNR and CDR2 FQNEAQ (reference sequence). J was trimmed by 3 bases and V by 5 bases; bases with no gene match: 12. The CDR3 loop spans 16 amino acids. In DNA form, the CDR3 reads TGTGCCAGCAGCCCCTCCTTTCGGGGAGGGAAAGAGACCCAGTACTTC. Amino acids: CASSPSFRGGKETQYF.

V and J are TRBV12-3 or TRBV12-4 and TRBJ1-5; weak D call: TRBD1 (5 bases). Trimming removed 2 bases at V and 7 bases at J, with 12 bases between. This CDR3 is 14 amino acids long. This chain's CDR3 is CASSLRAGRQPQHF. In DNA form, the CDR3 reads TGTGCCAGCAGTTTAAGGGCAGGGCGCCAGCCCCAGCATTTT.